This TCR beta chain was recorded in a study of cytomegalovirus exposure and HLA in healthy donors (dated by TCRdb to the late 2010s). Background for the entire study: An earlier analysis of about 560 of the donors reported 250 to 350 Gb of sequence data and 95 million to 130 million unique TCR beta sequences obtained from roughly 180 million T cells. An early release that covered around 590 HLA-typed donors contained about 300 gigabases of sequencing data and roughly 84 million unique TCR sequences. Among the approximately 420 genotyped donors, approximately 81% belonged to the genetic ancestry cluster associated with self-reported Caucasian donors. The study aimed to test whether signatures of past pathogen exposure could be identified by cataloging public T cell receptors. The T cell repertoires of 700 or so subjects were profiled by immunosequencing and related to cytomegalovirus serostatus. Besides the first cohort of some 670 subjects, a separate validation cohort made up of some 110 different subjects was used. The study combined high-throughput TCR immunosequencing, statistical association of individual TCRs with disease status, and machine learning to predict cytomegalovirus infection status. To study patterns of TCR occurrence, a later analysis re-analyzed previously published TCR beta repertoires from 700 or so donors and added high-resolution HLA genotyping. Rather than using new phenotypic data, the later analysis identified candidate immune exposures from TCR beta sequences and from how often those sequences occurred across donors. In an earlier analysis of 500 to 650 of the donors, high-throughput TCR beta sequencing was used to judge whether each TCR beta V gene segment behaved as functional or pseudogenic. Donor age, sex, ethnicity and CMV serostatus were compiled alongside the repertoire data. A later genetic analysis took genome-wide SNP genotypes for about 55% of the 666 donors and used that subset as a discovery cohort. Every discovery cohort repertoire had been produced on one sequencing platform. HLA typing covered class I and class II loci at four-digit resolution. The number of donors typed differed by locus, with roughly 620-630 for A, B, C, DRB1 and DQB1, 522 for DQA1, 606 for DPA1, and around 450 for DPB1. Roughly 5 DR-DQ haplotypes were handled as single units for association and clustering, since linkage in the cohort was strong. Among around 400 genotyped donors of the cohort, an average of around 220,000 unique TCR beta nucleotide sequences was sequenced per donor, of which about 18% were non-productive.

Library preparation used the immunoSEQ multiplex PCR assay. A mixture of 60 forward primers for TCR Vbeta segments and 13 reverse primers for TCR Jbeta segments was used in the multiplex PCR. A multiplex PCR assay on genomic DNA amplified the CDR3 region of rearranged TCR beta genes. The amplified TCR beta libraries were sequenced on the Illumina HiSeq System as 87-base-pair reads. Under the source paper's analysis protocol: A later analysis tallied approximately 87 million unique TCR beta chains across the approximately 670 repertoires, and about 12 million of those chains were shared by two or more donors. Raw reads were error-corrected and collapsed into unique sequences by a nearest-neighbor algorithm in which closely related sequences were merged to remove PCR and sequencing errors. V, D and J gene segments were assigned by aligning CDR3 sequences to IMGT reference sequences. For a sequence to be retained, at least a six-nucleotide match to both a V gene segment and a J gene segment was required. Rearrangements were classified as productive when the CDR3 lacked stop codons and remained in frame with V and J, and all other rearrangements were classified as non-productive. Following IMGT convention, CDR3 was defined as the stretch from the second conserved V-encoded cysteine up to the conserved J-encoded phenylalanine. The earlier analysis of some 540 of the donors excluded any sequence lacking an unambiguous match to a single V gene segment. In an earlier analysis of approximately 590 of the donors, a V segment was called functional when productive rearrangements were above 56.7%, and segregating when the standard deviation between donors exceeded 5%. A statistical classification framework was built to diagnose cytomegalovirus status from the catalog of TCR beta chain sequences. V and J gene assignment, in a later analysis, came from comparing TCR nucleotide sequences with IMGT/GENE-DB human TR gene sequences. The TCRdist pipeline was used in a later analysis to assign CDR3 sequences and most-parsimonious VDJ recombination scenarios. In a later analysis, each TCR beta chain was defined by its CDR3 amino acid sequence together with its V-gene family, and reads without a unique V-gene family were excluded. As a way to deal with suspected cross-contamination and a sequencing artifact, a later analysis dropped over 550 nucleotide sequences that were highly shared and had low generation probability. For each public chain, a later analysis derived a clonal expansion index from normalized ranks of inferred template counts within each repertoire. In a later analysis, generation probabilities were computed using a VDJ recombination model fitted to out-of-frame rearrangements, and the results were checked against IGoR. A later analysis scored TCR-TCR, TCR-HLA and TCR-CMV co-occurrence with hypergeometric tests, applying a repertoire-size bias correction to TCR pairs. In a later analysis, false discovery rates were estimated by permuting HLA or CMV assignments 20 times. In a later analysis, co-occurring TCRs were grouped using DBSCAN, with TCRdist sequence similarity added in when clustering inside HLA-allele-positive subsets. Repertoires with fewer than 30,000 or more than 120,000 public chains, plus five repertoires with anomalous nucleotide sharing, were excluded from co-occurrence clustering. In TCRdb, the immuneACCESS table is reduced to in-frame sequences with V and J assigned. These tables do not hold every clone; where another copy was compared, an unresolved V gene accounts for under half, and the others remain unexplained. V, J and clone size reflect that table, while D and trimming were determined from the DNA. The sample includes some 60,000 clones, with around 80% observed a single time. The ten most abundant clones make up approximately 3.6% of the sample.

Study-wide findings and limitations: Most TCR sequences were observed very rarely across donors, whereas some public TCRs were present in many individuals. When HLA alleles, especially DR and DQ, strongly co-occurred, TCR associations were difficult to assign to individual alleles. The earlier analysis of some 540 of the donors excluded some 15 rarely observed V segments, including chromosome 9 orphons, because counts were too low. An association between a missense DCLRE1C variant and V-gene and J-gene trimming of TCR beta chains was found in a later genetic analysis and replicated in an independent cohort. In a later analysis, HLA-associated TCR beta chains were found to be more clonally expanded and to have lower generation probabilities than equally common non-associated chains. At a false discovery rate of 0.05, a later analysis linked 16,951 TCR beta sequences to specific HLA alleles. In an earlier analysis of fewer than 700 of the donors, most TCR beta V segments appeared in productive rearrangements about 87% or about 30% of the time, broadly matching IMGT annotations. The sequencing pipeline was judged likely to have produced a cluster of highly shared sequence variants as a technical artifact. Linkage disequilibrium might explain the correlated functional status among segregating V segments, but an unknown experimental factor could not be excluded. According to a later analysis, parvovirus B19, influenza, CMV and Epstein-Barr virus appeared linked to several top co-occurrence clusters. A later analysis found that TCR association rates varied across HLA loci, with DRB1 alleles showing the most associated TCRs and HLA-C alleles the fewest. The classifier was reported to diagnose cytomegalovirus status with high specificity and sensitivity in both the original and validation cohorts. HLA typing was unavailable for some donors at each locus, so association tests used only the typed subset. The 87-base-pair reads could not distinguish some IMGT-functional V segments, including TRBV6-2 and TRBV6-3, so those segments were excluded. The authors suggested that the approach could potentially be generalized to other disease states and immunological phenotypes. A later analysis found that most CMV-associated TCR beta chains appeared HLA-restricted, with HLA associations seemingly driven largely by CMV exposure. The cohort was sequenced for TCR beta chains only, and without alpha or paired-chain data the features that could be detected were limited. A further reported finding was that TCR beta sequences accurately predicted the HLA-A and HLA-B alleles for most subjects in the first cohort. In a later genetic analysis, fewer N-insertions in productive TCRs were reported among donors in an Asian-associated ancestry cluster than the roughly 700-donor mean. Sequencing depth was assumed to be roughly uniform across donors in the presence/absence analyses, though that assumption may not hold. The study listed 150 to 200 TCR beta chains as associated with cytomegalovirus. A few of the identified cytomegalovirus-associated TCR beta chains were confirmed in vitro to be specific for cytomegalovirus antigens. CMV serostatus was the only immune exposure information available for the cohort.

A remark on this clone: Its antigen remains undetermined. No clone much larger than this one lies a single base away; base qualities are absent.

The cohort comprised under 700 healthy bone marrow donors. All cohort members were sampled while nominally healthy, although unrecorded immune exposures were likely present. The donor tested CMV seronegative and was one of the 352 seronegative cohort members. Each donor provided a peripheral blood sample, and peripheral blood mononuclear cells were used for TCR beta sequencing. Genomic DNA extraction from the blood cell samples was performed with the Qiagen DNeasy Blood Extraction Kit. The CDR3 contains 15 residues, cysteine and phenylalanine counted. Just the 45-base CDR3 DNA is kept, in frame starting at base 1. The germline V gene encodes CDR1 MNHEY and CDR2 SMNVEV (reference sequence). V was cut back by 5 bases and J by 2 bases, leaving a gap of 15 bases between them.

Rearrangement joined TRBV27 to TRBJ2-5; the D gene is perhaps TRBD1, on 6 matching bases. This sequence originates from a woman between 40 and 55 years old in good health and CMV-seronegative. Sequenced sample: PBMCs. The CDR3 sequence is CASSRGLGTQETQYF. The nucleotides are TGTGCCAGCAGTAGGGGGTTGGGGACACAAGAGACCCAGTACTTC.